These T cell receptor beta chains were read from a single sample in a study of OX40 agonist ivuxolimab in advanced cancers. Libraries were prepared by immunoSEQ multiplex PCR; TCRdb keeps only in-frame clonotypes and omits some of them. Of about 68,000 clones in the sample, about 79% were seen once. The source material was CD4+ or CD8+ T cells sorted from blood, sampled in a trial of the OX40 agonist ivuxolimab. These receptors originate from an adult with an advanced solid tumor such as melanoma, head and neck, liver or kidney cancer. CDR3s include the opening cysteine and the closing phenylalanine or tryptophan. The D gene is left open where the match is weak. Clone size is not always given. Where it is, it says once, few, many or a class for expanded clones.

size: NA; D: NA; J: TRBJ2-1; V: TRBV10-3; CDR3: CAISEESSRLEQFF; DNA: TGTGCCATCAGTGAGGAGTCTAGCCGCCTAGAGCAGTTCTTC
size: NA; D: NA; J: TRBJ2-1; V: TRBV30; CDR3: CAWSEGNEQFF; DNA: TGTGCCTGGAGTGAGGGAAATGAGCAGTTCTTC
size: NA; D: NA; J: TRBJ1-3; V: TRBV30; CDR3: CAWSVFRGGGNTIYF; DNA: TGTGCCTGGAGTGTATTTAGGGGAGGTGGAAACACCATATATTTT
size: NA; D: TRBD1; J: TRBJ1-4; V: TRBV5-1; CDR3: CASSPGQGNEKLFF; DNA: TGCGCCAGCAGCCCGGGACAGGGGAATGAAAAACTGTTTTTT
size: NA; D: TRBD1; J: TRBJ1-2; V: TRBV5-1; CDR3: CASSLGQGVDYGYTF; DNA: TGCGCCAGCAGCTTGGGACAGGGGGTTGACTATGGCTACACCTTC
size: NA; D: TRBD1; J: TRBJ2-7; V: TRBV2; CDR3: CASSLNRGPYEQYF; DNA: TGTGCCAGCAGTTTGAACAGGGGGCCGTACGAGCAGTACTTC
size: NA; D: NA; J: TRBJ2-1; V: TRBV5-6; CDR3: CASRRVEVNEQFF; DNA: TGTGCCAGCCGGAGGGTTGAAGTAAATGAGCAGTTCTTC
size: NA; D: NA; J: TRBJ1-5; V: TRBV19; CDR3: CASSQGWGQPQHF; DNA: TGTGCCAGTTCACAGGGTTGGGGCCAGCCCCAGCATTTT
size: NA; D: NA; J: TRBJ1-2; V: TRBV13; CDR3: CASSLDGQVYGYTF; DNA: TGTGCCAGCAGCTTAGACGGGCAGGTCTATGGCTACACCTTC
size: few; D: NA; J: TRBJ1-2; V: TRBV25-1; CDR3: CASSGYGYTF; DNA: TGTGCCAGCAGTGGGTATGGCTACACCTTC
size: few; D: NA; J: TRBJ1-2; V: TRBV6-1; CDR3: CASSPAVASGYTF; DNA: TGTGCCAGCTCCCCGGCGGTCGCTTCTGGCTACACCTTC
size: NA; D: TRBD1; J: TRBJ2-7; V: TRBV25-1; CDR3: CASSPGQGYEQYF; DNA: TGTGCCAGCAGCCCGGGACAGGGCTACGAGCAGTACTTC
size: NA; D: TRBD1; J: TRBJ2-7; V: TRBV11-2; CDR3: CASSLDWDRGAYEQYF; DNA: TGTGCCAGCAGCTTAGATTGGGACAGGGGGGCCTACGAGCAGTACTTC
size: NA; D: NA; J: TRBJ1-2; V: TRBV5-8; CDR3: CASSLQGNYGYTF; DNA: TGTGCCAGCAGCTTGCAGGGAAACTATGGCTACACCTTC
size: NA; D: TRBD1; J: TRBJ1-1; V: TRBV7-2; CDR3: CASSLGQQNTEAFF; DNA: TGTGCCAGCAGCTTGGGACAGCAGAACACTGAAGCTTTCTTT